This T cell receptor (beta chain) is from a study of circulating and synovial CD4+ cells in juvenile arthritis. General study results and limits: Bulk blood CD4 samples held at least an order of magnitude more or fewer genomes than CPL. The pathogenic-like versus bulk T cell difference escaped Vbeta family analysis.

The trim removed 7 bases at V and 3 bases at J, leaving 7 bases unmatched. The CDR3 has 14 residues. Germline V lookup: CDR1 MNHNS, CDR2 SASEGT. As regards this clone: Its antigen is as yet unknown.

Patients with active juvenile idiopathic arthritis donated these samples. The assay was immunoSEQ multiplex PCR, and TCRdb's table has in-frame clones only and misses some. Here the sample spans about 33,000 clones, about 95% being singletons. The origin of this receptor is a human donor with juvenile idiopathic arthritis. The source material was CD4+ T cells from blood. This chain uses TRBV6-1 with TRBJ2-7; 9 bases agree with TRBD2. The CDR3 loop reads CASTIAGVIYEQYF. The CDR3 nucleotides are TGTGCCAGCACCATAGCGGGAGTGATCTACGAGCAGTACTTC.